In this sample, the clone carrying this T cell receptor (beta chain) turned up a few times. Its antigen is not known. Germline lookup yields CDR1 LNHNV and CDR2 YYDKDF (reference sequence). The V end was cut by 1 base, the J end by 4 bases, with 12 bases between. The CDR3 spans 15 residues. This sample was included in a study of shared clonotypes between healthy human individuals. Study-wide points: It was expected that sequencing depth would affect clonotype sharing among donors.

DNA input for the unsorted PBMC replicate PCRs was about 280 ng, 30,000 or so T cell genomes. Generated by immunoSEQ multiplex PCR, the TCRdb table keeps only in-frame clones and is missing some. The profile shows hundreds of thousands of clones, roughly four fifths of them singletons. V gene TRBV15 combines with J gene TRBJ2-3; D call uncertain. The clonotype originates from a woman aged 40 to 49 in good health. Some clones in this sample may be carry-over from other donors' samples. What was sequenced was PBMCs. The CDR3 coding sequence is TGTGCCACCAGCAGAGCCCGAGTAGGAGCAGATACGCAGTATTTT. Translation: CATSRARVGADTQYF.